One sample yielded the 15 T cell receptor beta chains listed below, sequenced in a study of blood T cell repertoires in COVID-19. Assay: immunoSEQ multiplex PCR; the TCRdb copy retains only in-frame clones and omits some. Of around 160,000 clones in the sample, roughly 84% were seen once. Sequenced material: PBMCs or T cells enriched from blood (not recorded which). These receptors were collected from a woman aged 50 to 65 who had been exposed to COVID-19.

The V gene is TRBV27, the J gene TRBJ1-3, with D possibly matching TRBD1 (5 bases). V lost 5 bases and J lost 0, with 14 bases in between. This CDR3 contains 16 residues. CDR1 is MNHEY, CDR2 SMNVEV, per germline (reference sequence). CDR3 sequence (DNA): TGTGCCAGCAGTGTGTCGGGACTGCCCTCTGGAAACACCATATATTTT. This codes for CASSVSGLPSGNTIYF.

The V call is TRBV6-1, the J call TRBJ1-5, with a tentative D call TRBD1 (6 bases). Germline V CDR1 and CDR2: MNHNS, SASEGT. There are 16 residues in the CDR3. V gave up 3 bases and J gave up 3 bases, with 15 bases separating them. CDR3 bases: TGTGCCAGCAGTGACCGGGGGGCAGGTCTCAATCAGCCCCAGCATTTT. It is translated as CASSDRGAGLNQPQHF.

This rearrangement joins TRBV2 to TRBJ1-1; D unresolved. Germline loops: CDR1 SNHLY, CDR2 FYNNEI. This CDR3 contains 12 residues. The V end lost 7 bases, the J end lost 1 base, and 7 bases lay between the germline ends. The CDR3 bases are TGTGCCAGCAACCGAGAGAACACTGAAGCTTTCTTT. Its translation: CASNRENTEAFF. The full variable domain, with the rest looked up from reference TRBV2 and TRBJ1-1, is EPEVTQTPSHQVTQMGQEVILRCVPISNHLYFYWYRQILGQKVEFLVSFYNNEISEKSEIFDDQFSVERPDGSNFTLKIRSTKLEDSAMYFCASNRENTEAFFGQGTRLTVV.

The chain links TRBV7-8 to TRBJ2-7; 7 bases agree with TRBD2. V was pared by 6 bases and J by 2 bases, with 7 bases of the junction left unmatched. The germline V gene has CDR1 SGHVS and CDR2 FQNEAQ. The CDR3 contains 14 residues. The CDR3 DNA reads TGTGCCAGCAGACTGTCGGGGGGAACCTACGAGCAGTACTTC. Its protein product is CASRLSGGTYEQYF. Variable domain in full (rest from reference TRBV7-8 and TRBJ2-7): GAGVSQSPRYKVAKRGQDVALRCDPISGHVSLFWYQQALGQGPEFLTYFQNEAQLDKSGLPSDRFFAERPEGSVSTLKIQRTQQEDSAVYLCASRLSGGTYEQYFGPGTRLTVT.

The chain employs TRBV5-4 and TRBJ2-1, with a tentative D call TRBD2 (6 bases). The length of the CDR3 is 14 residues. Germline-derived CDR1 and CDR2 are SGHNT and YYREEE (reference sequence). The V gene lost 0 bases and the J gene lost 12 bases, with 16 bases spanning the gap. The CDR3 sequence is CASSLVGTLGWQFF. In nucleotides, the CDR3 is TGTGCCAGCAGCTTGGTAGGGACTTTGGGATGGCAGTTCTTC.

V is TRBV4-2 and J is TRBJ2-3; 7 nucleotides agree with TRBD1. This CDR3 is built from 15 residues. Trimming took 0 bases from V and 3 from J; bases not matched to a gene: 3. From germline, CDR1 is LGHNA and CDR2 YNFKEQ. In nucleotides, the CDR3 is TGTGCCAGCAGCCAAGAGTTGGACAGGACAGATACGCAGTATTTT. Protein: CASSQELDRTDTQYF.

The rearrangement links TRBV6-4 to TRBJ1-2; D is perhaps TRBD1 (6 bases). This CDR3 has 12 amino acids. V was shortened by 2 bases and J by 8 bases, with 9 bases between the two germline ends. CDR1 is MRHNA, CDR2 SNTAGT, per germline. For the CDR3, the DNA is TGTGCCAGCAGTGACGGGGGCCGGGGCTACACCTTC. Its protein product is CASSDGGRGYTF.

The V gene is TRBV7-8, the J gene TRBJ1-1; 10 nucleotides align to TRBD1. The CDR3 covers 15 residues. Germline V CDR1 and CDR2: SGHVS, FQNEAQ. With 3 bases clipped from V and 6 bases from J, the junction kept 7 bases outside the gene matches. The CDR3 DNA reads TGTGCCAGCAGCTTCTCGACAGGGGGCATTGCTGAAGCTTTCTTT. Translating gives CASSFSTGGIAEAFF. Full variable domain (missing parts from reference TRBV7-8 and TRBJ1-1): GAGVSQSPRYKVAKRGQDVALRCDPISGHVSLFWYQQALGQGPEFLTYFQNEAQLDKSGLPSDRFFAERPEGSVSTLKIQRTQQEDSAVYLCASSFSTGGIAEAFFGQGTRLTVV.

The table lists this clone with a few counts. CDR3: CASSLDGQGPHGYTF. Written as DNA, the CDR3 is TGTGCCAGCAGCTTAGACGGGCAGGGGCCCCATGGCTACACCTTC. The J gene is TRBJ1-2, the V gene TRBV11-2; D might be TRBD1 (6 bases). Trimming cost V 0 bases and J 6 bases, with 14 bases left between them. The CDR3 is 15 residues long. Germline values: CDR1 SGHAT, CDR2 FQNNGV.

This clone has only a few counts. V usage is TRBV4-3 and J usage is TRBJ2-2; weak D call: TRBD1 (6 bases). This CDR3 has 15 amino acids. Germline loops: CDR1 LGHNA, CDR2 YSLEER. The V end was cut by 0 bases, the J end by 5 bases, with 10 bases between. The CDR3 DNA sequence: TGCGCCAGCAGCCAAGAGATTGACAGGACCGGGGAGCTGTTTTTT. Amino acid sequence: CASSQEIDRTGELFF.

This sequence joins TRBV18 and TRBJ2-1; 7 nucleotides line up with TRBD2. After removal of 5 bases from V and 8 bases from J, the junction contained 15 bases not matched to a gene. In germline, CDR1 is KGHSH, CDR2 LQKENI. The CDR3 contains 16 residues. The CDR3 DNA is TGTGCCAGCTCATCGTCGGGGGTGTCGGGGGGTTATGAGCAGTTCTTC. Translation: CASSSSGVSGGYEQFF.

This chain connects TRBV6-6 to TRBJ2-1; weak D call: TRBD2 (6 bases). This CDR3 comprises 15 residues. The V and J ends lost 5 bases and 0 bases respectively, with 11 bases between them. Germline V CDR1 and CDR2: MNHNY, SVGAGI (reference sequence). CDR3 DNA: TGTGCCAGCAGTCTCCGGGGGAGCTCCTACAATGAGCAGTTCTTC. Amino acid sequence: CASSLRGSSYNEQFF.

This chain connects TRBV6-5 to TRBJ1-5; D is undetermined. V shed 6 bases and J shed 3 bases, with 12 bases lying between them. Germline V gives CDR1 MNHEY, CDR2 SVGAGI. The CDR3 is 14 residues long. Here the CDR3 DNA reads TGTGCCAGCAGCAACGGGAGGATCAATCAGCCCCAGCATTTT. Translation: CASSNGRINQPQHF.

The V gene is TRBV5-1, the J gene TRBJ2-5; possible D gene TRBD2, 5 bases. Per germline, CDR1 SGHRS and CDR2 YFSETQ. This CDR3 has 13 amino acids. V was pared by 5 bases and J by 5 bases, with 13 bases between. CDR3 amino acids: CASSFRGMETQYF. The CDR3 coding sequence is TGCGCCAGCAGTTTCCGAGGGATGGAGACCCAGTACTTC.

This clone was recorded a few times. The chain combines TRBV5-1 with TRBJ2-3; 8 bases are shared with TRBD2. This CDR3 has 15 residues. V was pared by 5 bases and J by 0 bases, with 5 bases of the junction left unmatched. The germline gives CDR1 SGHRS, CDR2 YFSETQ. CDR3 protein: CASSPPGGSTDTQYF. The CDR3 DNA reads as TGCGCCAGCAGTCCCCCGGGAGGGAGCACAGATACGCAGTATTTT. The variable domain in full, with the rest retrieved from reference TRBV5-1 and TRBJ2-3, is KAGVTQTPRYLIKTRGQQVTLSCSPISGHRSVSWYQQTPGQGLQFLFEYFSETQRNKGNFPGRFSGRQFSNSRSEMNVSTLELGDSALYLCASSPPGGSTDTQYFGPGTRLTVL.